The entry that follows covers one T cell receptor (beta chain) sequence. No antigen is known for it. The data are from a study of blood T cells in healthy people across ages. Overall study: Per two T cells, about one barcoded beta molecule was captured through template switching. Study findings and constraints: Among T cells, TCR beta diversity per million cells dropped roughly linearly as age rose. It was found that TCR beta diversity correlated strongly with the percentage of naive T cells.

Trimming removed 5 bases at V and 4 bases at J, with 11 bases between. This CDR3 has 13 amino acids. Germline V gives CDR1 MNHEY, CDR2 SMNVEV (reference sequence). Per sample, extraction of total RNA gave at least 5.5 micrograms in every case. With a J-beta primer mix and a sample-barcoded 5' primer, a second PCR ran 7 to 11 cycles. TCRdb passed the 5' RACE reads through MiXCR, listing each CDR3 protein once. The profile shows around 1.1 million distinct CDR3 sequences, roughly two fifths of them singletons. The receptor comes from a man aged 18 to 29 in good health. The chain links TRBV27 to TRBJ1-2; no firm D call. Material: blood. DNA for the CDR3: TGTGCCAGCAGTGGCGGGAGTCCCTATGGCTACACCTTC. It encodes CASSGGSPYGYTF.